A selection of T cell receptor beta chains follows, all from one sample in a study of blood T cell repertoires in COVID-19. Produced via immunoSEQ multiplex PCR; TCRdb's table is partial and in-frame only. This sample has 250,000 or so clones, with around nine tenths found just once. The specimen was PBMCs or T cells enriched from blood (not recorded which). The receptor set was obtained from a woman in her forties who had been exposed to COVID-19. Both conserved end residues are part of each CDR3. A D gene is named only where the DNA matches it firmly. Part of the rows lack a size; the others show once, few, many or a class for expanded clones.

TRBJ1-5,TRBD1,TRBV6-2/TRBV6-3,once,TGTGCCAGCAGCCCCGACAGGGCTAATCAGCCCCAGCATTTT,CASSPDRANQPQHF
TRBJ1-2,.,TRBV28,.,TGTGCCAGCAACATACAGGGTCTTGGCTACACCTTC,CASNIQGLGYTF
TRBJ2-3,TRBD2,TRBV27,.,TGTGCCAGCAGTCCGGGACTAGTTCTTTTAGCAGATACGCAGTATTTT,CASSPGLVLLADTQYF
TRBJ2-2,TRBD2,TRBV4-3,many,TGCGCCAGCAGCCAGAGCGGGAGGGAAAACACCGGGGAGCTGTTTTTT,CASSQSGRENTGELFF
TRBJ1-2,.,TRBV24-1,.,TGTGCCACCAGTTGGGAGGGTACCTACCAAGGCTACACCTTC,CATSWEGTYQGYTF
TRBJ2-1,.,TRBV24-1,.,TGTGCCACCAGTGGAGGCCAGAGCTCCTACAATGAGCAGTTCTTC,CATSGGQSSYNEQFF
TRBJ1-6,TRBD1,TRBV24-1,once,TGTGCCACCAGTGAGGGACAGGGTAGATCACCCCTCCACTTT,CATSEGQGRSPLHF
TRBJ2-1,TRBD2,TRBV7-8,.,TGTGCCAGCAGCTCCTCCAGACTAGCCCAAACATGGAGTGAGCAGTTCTTC,CASSSSRLAQTWSEQFF
TRBJ1-1,.,TRBV27,.,TGTGCCAGCAGTTCTCCAGGGTTGAACACTGAAGCTTTCTTT,CASSSPGLNTEAFF
TRBJ1-6,TRBD1,TRBV19,.,TGTGCCACTCATGGGACAGAAAATTCACCCCTCCACTTT,CATHGTENSPLHF
TRBJ1-2,.,TRBV12-3/TRBV12-4,.,TGTGCCAGCAGTCCCTACGGCTATGGCTACACCTTC,CASSPYGYGYTF
TRBJ1-1,TRBD1,TRBV10-3,.,TGTGCCATCAGGACAGGGGGCACTGAAGCTTTCTTT,CAIRTGGTEAFF
TRBJ1-1,.,TRBV5-6,.,TGTGCCAGCAGCTTTTACGCGGCGGATGAAGCTTTCTTT,CASSFYAADEAFF
TRBJ2-3,.,TRBV6-5,.,TGTGCCAGCAGTTACTCGGTGTGGAGAGACACAGATACGCAGTATTTT,CASSYSVWRDTDTQYF
TRBJ1-2,TRBD1,TRBV5-1,few,TGTGCCAGCAGCTTAGGACAGGGGAGGGTCTACACCTTC,CASSLGQGRVYTF
TRBJ1-2,TRBD1,TRBV28,.,TGTGCCAGCAGACGCAACCGACAGGGGGCAAGAGGCTACACCTTC,CASRRNRQGARGYTF
TRBJ2-1,TRBD2,TRBV2,.,TGTGCCAGCGGACTAGATGAGCAGTTCTTC,CASGLDEQFF
TRBJ1-3,.,TRBV7-2,.,TGTGCCAGCAGATCCCCAGGAATCTCTGGAAACACCATATATTTT,CASRSPGISGNTIYF
TRBJ1-1,.,TRBV29-1,.,TGCAGCGACAGGGTGGCGACTGAAGCTTTCTTT,CSDRVATEAFF
TRBJ2-2,.,TRBV9,.,TGTGCCAGCAAGGCGGGTTCATCCACCGGGGAGCTGTTTTTT,CASKAGSSTGELFF
TRBJ2-5,.,TRBV7-2,.,TGTGCCAGCAGCTTAGGTCGGGGAGAGACCCAGTACTTC,CASSLGRGETQYF
TRBJ1-1,.,TRBV5-8,.,TGTGCCAGCACCACTTACAGGGAAGCTTTCTTT,CASTTYREAFF
TRBJ2-2,TRBD2,TRBV4-3,.,TGCGCCAGCAGCTCCCGGACTAGCGGGAGAGCGAACACCGGGGAGCTGTTTTTT,CASSSRTSGRANTGELFF
TRBJ2-5,.,TRBV7-7,.,TGTGCTAGCAGCCCAGGAAGCGGAGAAGGGACCCAGTACTTC,CASSPGSGEGTQYF
TRBJ1-3,.,TRBV19,.,TGTGCCAGTAGTACAGGGGTCTCTGGAAACACCATATATTTT,CASSTGVSGNTIYF
TRBJ1-5,.,TRBV11-3,.,TGTGCCAGCAGCCGGGAGGGTCAGCCCCAGCATTTT,CASSREGQPQHF
TRBJ1-5,.,TRBV11-2,.,TGTGCCAGCAGCTTTACAGGAGATAGCAATCAGCCCCAGCATTTT,CASSFTGDSNQPQHF
TRBJ1-2,TRBD1,TRBV28,.,TGTGCCAGCAGTGGGACAGGGGTAAACTATGGCTACACCTTC,CASSGTGVNYGYTF
TRBJ1-3,.,TRBV4-3,.,TGCGCCAGCAGCCAAGATCTGCACAGAAGCTCTGGAAACACCATATATTTT,CASSQDLHRSSGNTIYF
TRBJ2-7,TRBD2,TRBV27,.,TGTGCCAGCAGTTTAGGTACTAGCGGGGGGGCGGACTACGAGCAGTACTTC,CASSLGTSGGADYEQYF
TRBJ2-1,TRBD1,TRBV28,.,TGTGCCAGCAGGGGACAGTACTACAATGAGCAGTTCTTC,CASRGQYYNEQFF
TRBJ1-1,.,TRBV5-1,.,TGCGCCAGCAGCCTCAAACAGGGTGGATACACTGAAGCTTTCTTT,CASSLKQGGYTEAFF
TRBJ2-2,TRBD2,TRBV7-9,.,TGTGCCAGCAGCCCACTCCCCGGGGACTACCGACGTGGAACCGGGGAGCTGTTTTTT,CASSPLPGDYRRGTGELFF
TRBJ2-7,.,TRBV4-2,.,TGTGCCAGCAGTAATAGTCTGGGGGCCTCCTACGAGCAGTACTTC,CASSNSLGASYEQYF
TRBJ2-2,TRBD2,TRBV4-3,.,TGCGCCAGCAGCCAAGATAGCGAGCGGGGTTACACCGGGGAGCTGTTTTTT,CASSQDSERGYTGELFF
TRBJ2-7,TRBD1,TRBV6-1,.,TGTGCCAGCAGTGAAGTTGGGACAGGGTTCTACGAGCAGTACTTC,CASSEVGTGFYEQYF
TRBJ1-2,TRBD1,TRBV4-3,.,TGCGCCAGCAGCCACCAGGGGGCTACTCACTATGGCTACACCTTC,CASSHQGATHYGYTF
TRBJ1-2,TRBD1,TRBV30,once,TGTGCCTGGAGGGACAGGGGGCGCGGTGGCTACACCTTC,CAWRDRGRGGYTF
TRBJ2-3,.,TRBV28,.,TGTGCCAGCAGTAACCCTTGGGGGGTTAACACAGATACGCAGTATTTT,CASSNPWGVNTDTQYF
TRBJ1-2,.,TRBV3-1/TRBV3-2,.,TGTGCCAGCAGCCAAGGATCCGTGACAGGTCTCTATGGCTACACCTTC,CASSQGSVTGLYGYTF
TRBJ1-4,.,TRBV21-1,.,TGTGCCAGCAGCAAATTCTCCAAAATTAAGGGGGCAGTTAATGAAAAACTGTTTTTT,CASSKFSKIKGAVNEKLFF
TRBJ1-1,.,TRBV28,.,TGTGCCAGCAGGTCAGTGAACACTGAAGCTTTCTTT,CASRSVNTEAFF
TRBJ1-4,.,TRBV18,.,TGTGCCAGCTCACCCCGGGAGGCAACTAATGAAAAACTGTTTTTT,CASSPREATNEKLFF
TRBJ1-2,TRBD1,TRBV27,once,TGTGCCAGCAGTTTATTTCCGGAACAGGGGAAAATGAACTATGGCTACACCTTC,CASSLFPEQGKMNYGYTF
TRBJ1-1,.,TRBV19,.,TGTGCCAGTAGTATTCGAGGAATGAACACTGAAGCTTTCTTT,CASSIRGMNTEAFF
TRBJ2-1,TRBD2,TRBV11-3,.,TGTGCCAGCAGCTCTAGCGGGAGTTTCGGGTACGAGCAGTTCTTC,CASSSSGSFGYEQFF
TRBJ2-1,.,TRBV2,.,TGTGCCAGCAGTGAGGCCCCTCAAAACTCCTACAATGAGCAGTTCTTC,CASSEAPQNSYNEQFF
TRBJ2-2,.,TRBV18,.,TGTGCCAGCGAAATCGGCTGGGAGCGGGACACCGGGGAGCTGTTTTTT,CASEIGWERDTGELFF
TRBJ1-2,.,TRBV19,.,TGTGCCAGTAGGCAGGCGGGATACTATGGCTACACCTTC,CASRQAGYYGYTF
TRBJ2-5,TRBD2,TRBV27,.,TGTGCCAGCAACCGTCTAGCGGGGGGGGAAGTGTGGACCCAGTACTTC,CASNRLAGGEVWTQYF